The 22 T cell receptor beta chains given below trace back to one sample, sequenced in a study of blood T cell repertoires in COVID-19. Generated by immunoSEQ multiplex PCR, the TCRdb table keeps only in-frame clones and is missing some. The sample carries roughly 130,000 clones, roughly 83% recorded once. The sequencing sample was made of PBMCs or T cells enriched from blood (not recorded which). The receptor source for this set is a man aged 35 to 55 with acute COVID-19.

This chain links TRBV19 with TRBJ2-2, with D hard to call. The germline V and J ends were trimmed by 7 bases and 6 bases, with 15 bases remaining between them. Germline V gene lookup returns CDR1 LNHDA and CDR2 SQIVND (reference sequence). This CDR3 region has 14 residues. The CDR3 bases are TGTGCCAGTACTCGACTTCCTGAGGCCGGGGAGCTGTTTTTT. It is translated as CASTRLPEAGELFF.

The chain uses TRBV7-2 and TRBJ2-7, with 7 bases lining up with TRBD1. Per germline, CDR1 SGHTA and CDR2 FQGNSA. The trim removed 5 bases at V and 0 bases at J, leaving 7 bases unmatched. The CDR3 consists of 15 residues. The CDR3 reads CASSQDRVSSYEQYF. CDR3 DNA sequence: TGTGCCAGCAGCCAAGACAGGGTGAGCTCCTACGAGCAGTACTTC.

The chain's CDR3 is CASSPSGEGSYNEQFF. The CDR3 bases are TGTGCCAGCTCACCGTCGGGGGAAGGATCCTACAATGAGCAGTTCTTC. J is TRBJ2-1 and V is TRBV18; possible D gene TRBD2, 6 bases. Germline CDR1 KGHSH, CDR2 LQKENI. CDR3 length: 16 amino acids. The V and J ends lost 3 bases and 1 base respectively, with 13 bases between them.

The rearrangement links TRBV14 to TRBJ1-1; D gene uncertain. This CDR3 contains 17 residues. The ends were cut back, 0 bases at V and 1 base at J, with 15 bases in the middle. Germline V lookup: CDR1 SGHDN, CDR2 FVKESK. CDR3 in DNA: TGTGCCAGCAGCCAAGATTTGGGCAGGCTACGGAACACTGAAGCTTTCTTT. As protein: CASSQDLGRLRNTEAFF.

V usage is TRBV7-2 and J usage is TRBJ1-1, with D possibly being TRBD1 (5 bases). V was trimmed by 2 bases and J by 3 bases, leaving 10 bases between them. In germline, CDR1 is SGHTA, CDR2 FQGNSA. CDR3 length: 14 residues. CDR3 DNA: TGTGCCAGCAGCTTACCAGGGTTCTACACTGAAGCTTTCTTT. Protein sequence: CASSLPGFYTEAFF.

The chain carries TRBV4-3 and TRBJ2-3, with 8 bases matching TRBD1. V was clipped by 4 bases and J by 3 bases; unmatched bases: 6. CDR3 length: 15 amino acids. Germline V CDR1 and CDR2: LGHNA, YSLEER. The CDR3 DNA is TGCGCCAGCAGCCCTGCAGGGGGCGATACAGATACGCAGTATTTT. Translation gives CASSPAGGDTDTQYF.

With regard to this clone: The sample contains more than one DNA sequence encoding this CDR3. The chain has TRBV4-2 and TRBJ1-6; a weak D match, TRBD1 (5 bases). The CDR3 extends over 14 amino acids. Germline CDR1 is LGHNA and CDR2 is YNFKEQ. V was clipped by 1 base and J by 9 bases, with 10 bases between them. CDR3 coding DNA: TGTGCCAGCAGCCAAGGGGCAGGGATTTCACCCCTCCACTTT. It encodes CASSQGAGISPLHF.

The chain links TRBV24-1 to TRBJ1-2; no firm D call. Germline assignment: CDR1 KGHDR and CDR2 SFDVKD. Trimming pared 10 bases from V and 0 bases from J, leaving 20 bases between. The CDR3 totals 16 residues. CDR3 bases: TGTGCCACTGCGGACTCCTCCTCGGGCTCTAACTATGGCTACACCTTC. Translating gives CATADSSSGSNYGYTF.

This sequence joins TRBV7-2 and TRBJ2-1; 7 bases are a match to TRBD2. V lost 5 bases and J lost 5; bases outside the gene matches: 9. The length of the CDR3 is 15 residues. From germline, CDR1 is SGHTA and CDR2 FQGNSA. The CDR3 is CASSPHGGVDNEQFF. CDR3 sequence (DNA): TGTGCCAGCAGCCCTCATGGGGGGGTCGACAATGAGCAGTTCTTC.

This chain uses TRBV4-3 with TRBJ2-2, with 8 bases identical to TRBD1. The CDR3 consists of 17 residues. Germline V lookup: CDR1 LGHNA, CDR2 YSLEER. V trimming: 4 bases; J trimming: 4 bases; junction bases outside the gene matches: 11. The CDR3 region is CASSLGQGQTGTGELFF. The CDR3 DNA follows: TGCGCCAGCAGCCTAGGACAGGGTCAAACGGGCACCGGGGAGCTGTTTTTT.

This chain joins TRBV19 and TRBJ2-7, with 8 bases aligning to TRBD2. The CDR3 covers 14 residues. The J segment lost 4 bases and the V segment lost 2 bases, leaving 4 bases of the junction unmatched. CDR1 LNHDA and CDR2 SQIVND come from the germline V gene (reference sequence). CDR3 protein: CASSIRSSGYEQYF. Written as DNA, the CDR3 is TGTGCCAGTAGTATAAGGTCTAGCGGGTACGAGCAGTACTTC.

The chain recombines TRBV10-1 with TRBJ2-1, with 11 bases that match TRBD2. The CDR3 is 16 amino acids. The germline gives CDR1 WNHNN, CDR2 SYGVQD (reference sequence). J was trimmed by 3 bases and V by 3 bases; bases with no gene match: 4. DNA for the CDR3: TGCGCCAGCAGTGAATTAGCGGGAGGGAGCTACAATGAGCAGTTCTTC. Translation gives CASSELAGGSYNEQFF.

For this clone: Distinct nucleotide sequences in the sample also encode this CDR3. CDR3 region: CASRTSGGETQYF. The CDR3, as DNA: TGTGCCAGCAGGACTAGCGGAGGAGAGACCCAGTACTTC. J is TRBJ2-5 and V is TRBV28, with 9 nucleotides matching TRBD2. J lost 4 bases, V lost 6 bases, and 3 bases had no gene match. The CDR3 has 13 amino acids. Per the germline V gene, CDR1 is MDHEN and CDR2 is SYDVKM.

V is TRBV7-2 and J is TRBJ2-2; weak D call: TRBD2 (5 bases). V was pared by 1 base and J by 2 bases, with 8 bases between. Germline CDR1 SGHTA, CDR2 FQGNSA. This CDR3 is built from 15 residues. The CDR3 DNA reads TGTGCCAGCAGCTTAGTCGCGGGTAACACCGGGGAGCTGTTTTTT. Amino acid sequence: CASSLVAGNTGELFF.

This chain uses TRBV28 with TRBJ1-5; D is unresolved. This CDR3 comprises 14 residues. Germline values: CDR1 MDHEN, CDR2 SYDVKM. Trimming took 3 bases from V and 0 from J, leaving 6 bases between them. CDR3 protein: CASSFEASNQPQHF. CDR3 sequence (DNA): TGTGCCAGCAGTTTTGAGGCTAGCAATCAGCCCCAGCATTTT.

The rearrangement links TRBV7-9 to TRBJ2-3; unclear D gene. V was trimmed by 8 bases and J by 5 bases, leaving 5 bases between them. The CDR3 loop spans 10 amino acids. The V gene's germline CDR1 is SEHNR and CDR2 FQNEAQ (reference sequence). The CDR3, as DNA: TGTGCCAGCGAGAGAGATACGCAGTATTTT. It encodes CASERDTQYF.

This clone was found once. The rearrangement links TRBV6-5 to TRBJ1-4; tentatively, D is TRBD1 (5 bases). Germline loops: CDR1 MNHEY, CDR2 SVGAGI. The CDR3 has 15 amino acids. Trimming took off 8 bases at V and 5 bases at J, with 18 bases between the two ends. The chain's CDR3 is CASSRGGTENEKLFF. CDR3 DNA sequence: TGTGCCAGCTCCCGGGGGGGGACGGAGAATGAAAAACTGTTTTTT.

The chain has TRBV15 and TRBJ1-4; 10 nucleotides line up with TRBD1. CDR1 and CDR2 from the germline V gene are LNHNV and YYDKDF (reference sequence). This CDR3 contains 15 residues. The junction had 3 bases not matched to a gene; V was cut back by 3 bases and J by 5 bases. The DNA for the CDR3 is TGTGCCACCAGCAGGGGGACAGGGGTGAATGAAAAACTGTTTTTT. This gives the protein CATSRGTGVNEKLFF.

The gene calls are TRBV24-1 and TRBJ2-1; 7 nucleotides agree with TRBD2. J lost 0 bases, V lost 5 bases, and 0 bases had no gene match. This CDR3 spans 14 amino acids. Germline V gene lookup returns CDR1 KGHDR and CDR2 SFDVKD. This CDR3 is CATSGDYSYNEQFF. In DNA, the CDR3 is TGTGCCACCAGTGGGGACTACTCCTACAATGAGCAGTTCTTC.

This clone was found a few times. The CDR3 here is CASSRGDSRYEQYF. The DNA of the CDR3 is TGTGCCAGCAGCCGCGGGGACAGCCGATACGAGCAGTACTTC. This chain connects TRBV6-5 to TRBJ2-7; TRBD1 might be the D (7 bases). Germline V gives CDR1 MNHEY, CDR2 SVGAGI. The CDR3 is 14 amino acids. V lost 6 bases to trimming and J lost 4 bases, with 16 bases between them.

The chain carries TRBV11-2 and TRBJ1-5; unclear D gene. The ends were cut back, 6 bases at V and 0 bases at J, with 6 bases in the middle. The CDR3 has 13 amino acids. Germline V lookup: CDR1 SGHAT, CDR2 FQNNGV. The CDR3 DNA sequence: TGTGCCAGCAGGGGCTATAGCAATCAGCCCCAGCATTTT. This gives the protein CASRGYSNQPQHF. The variable domain in full, completed from reference TRBV11-2 and TRBJ1-5, reads EAGVAQSPRYKIIEKRQSVAFWCNPISGHATLYWYQQILGQGPKLLIQFQNNGVVDDSQLPKDRFSAERLKGVDSTLKIQPAKLEDSAVYLCASRGYSNQPQHFGDGTRLSIL.

This rearrangement joins TRBV28 to TRBJ2-7, with D tentatively TRBD1 (5 bases). V lost 7 bases and J 2 bases, leaving 6 bases between the germline ends. CDR3 length: 11 residues. Germline V gene data show CDR1 as MDHEN and CDR2 as SYDVKM. The CDR3 protein is CASKTAYEQYF. The DNA of the CDR3 is TGTGCCAGCAAGACAGCCTACGAGCAGTACTTC. The full variable domain, completed using reference TRBV28 and TRBJ2-7, is DVKVTQSSRYLVKRTGEKVFLECVQDMDHENMFWYRQDPGLGLRLIYFSYDVKMKEKGDIPEGYSVSREKKERFSLILESASTNQTSMYLCASKTAYEQYFGPGTRLTVT.